A single sample is the source of the 10 T cell receptor beta chains below, sequenced in a study. MiXCR, applied by TCRdb to the 5' RACE reads, yields one record per CDR3 protein. The sample lists roughly 56,000 distinct CDR3 sequences, around 30% seen once, with over 2% in the top ten. Sequenced: tumor-infiltrating naive CD4+ T cells sorted from the breast tumor. Subset reported: naive CD4+ T cells, CD4+CD45RA+CD25-. All receptors derive from a female donor with breast cancer.

This clonotype was seen only a few times. The rearrangement uses TRBV9 and TRBJ2-3; D remains unclear. V was pared by 4 bases and J by 6 bases, with 15 bases between. The CDR3 spans 14 residues. Germline CDR1 reads SGDLS; CDR2 reads YYNGEE. CDR3 amino acids: CASSKAHVTDTQYF. In DNA form, the CDR3 reads TGTGCCAGCAGCAAAGCGCATGTAACGGATACGCAGTATTTT.

V is TRBV6-1 and J is TRBJ1-4, with D possibly matching TRBD1 (5 bases). The CDR3 has 14 amino acids. Germline CDR1 and CDR2: MNHNS and SASEGT. The germline V and J ends were trimmed by 3 bases and 0 bases, with 5 bases remaining between them. The CDR3 nucleotides are TGTGCCAGCAGTGAGGGGGCAACTAATGAAAAACTGTTTTTT. It codes for CASSEGATNEKLFF.

Comment on this clonotype: Being one base from a much bigger clone, this may be a read error. J is TRBJ2-7 and V is TRBV7-2; 13 nucleotides line up with TRBD2. With V trimmed by 4 bases and J by 10 bases, 19 bases remained unmatched. This CDR3 has 18 residues. Germline-derived CDR1 and CDR2 are SGHTA and FQGNSA. This CDR3 reads CASSYGVTTKGLAGRQYF. Written as DNA, the CDR3 is TGTGCCAGCAGCTATGGCGTAACAACGAAGGGACTAGCGGGACGACAGTACTTC.

This clonotype was detected a few times. This sequence joins TRBV7-9 and TRBJ1-3; 9 bases agree with TRBD1. V dropped 6 bases and J dropped 4; count of bases not matched to a gene: 4. From germline, CDR1 is SEHNR and CDR2 FQNEAQ (reference sequence). The CDR3 sequence is 14 residues long. The CDR3 DNA reads as TGTGCCAGCAGACGGGACAGGGCCGGAAACACCATATATTTT. This gives the protein CASRRDRAGNTIYF.

The chain combines TRBV4-1 with TRBJ2-5; TRBD2 matches at 9 bases. The CDR3 spans 15 residues. The germline V gene has CDR1 MGHRA and CDR2 YSYEKL. The V gene end was trimmed by 1 base and the J gene end by 5 bases; junction bases not matched to a gene: 5. This CDR3 reads CASSQGSGGRETQYF. CDR3 bases: TGCGCCAGCAGCCAAGGTAGCGGGGGTAGGGAGACCCAGTACTTC.

In DNA form, the CDR3 reads TGTGCCAGCAGTGGACTAGCCGTAGGCCCCCGGCACGAGCAGTACTTC. This encodes CASSGLAVGPRHEQYF. This sequence joins TRBV6-5 and TRBJ2-7; the match to TRBD2 covers 8 bases. This CDR3 comprises 16 residues. Germline CDR1 and CDR2: MNHEY and SVGAGI. The J segment lost 5 bases and the V segment lost 5 bases, leaving 14 bases of the junction unmatched.

Worth noting for this clonotype: At one boundary the junction diverges from the germline segment, which might be a read error. The gene calls are TRBV7-2 and TRBJ2-3; 11 positions agree with TRBD2. The CDR3 is 16 amino acids. Germline V CDR1 and CDR2: SGHTA, FQGNSA. The CDR3: CASSPTLAGGTDAQYF. The CDR3 DNA is TGTGCCAGCAGCCCAACTCTAGCGGGAGGCACAGATGCGCAGTATTTT.

This clonotype was observed a handful of times. The V and J genes are TRBV6-5 and TRBJ1-3; no clear D. Trimming stripped 0 bases from V and 0 bases from J, with 15 bases between. The germline CDR1 and CDR2 sequences are MNHEY and SVGAGI. The CDR3 has 18 amino acids. CDR3 loop: CASSYSKGGSSSGNTIYF. Written as DNA, the CDR3 is TGTGCCAGCAGTTACTCGAAAGGAGGTTCGAGCTCTGGAAACACCATATATTTT.

A note on this clonotype: A much larger clone lies a single base off, so this may be a read error. This chain uses TRBV11-3 with TRBJ2-2, with D possibly matching TRBD2 (5 bases). CDR3 length equals 16 residues. Germline assignment: CDR1 SGHNT and CDR2 YENEEA. The CDR3 loop reads CASSFDGRDGSEELVF. DNA of the CDR3: TGTGCCAGCAGCTTCGACGGCAGAGATGGGTCGGAGGAGCTGGTTTTT.

This clonotype occurred a few times. The chain combines TRBV6-5 with TRBJ1-1; D is undetermined. CDR3 length equals 15 residues. V lost 5 bases and J 0 bases, leaving 13 bases between the germline ends. CDR1 is MNHEY and CDR2 is SVGAGI in the germline V gene. DNA for the CDR3: TGTGCCAGCAGTCCCAAACAGCGATTGAACACTGAAGCTTTCTTT. Amino acids: CASSPKQRLNTEAFF.